This TCR beta chain was identified in a study of blood T cell repertoires in COVID-19. In the authors' workflow: Using reference gene primer amplification, nucleated cell counts were estimated. The table came from immunoSEQ multiplex PCR; TCRdb's copy has only in-frame clones and leaves some out. V, J and clone size reflect that table, while D and trimming were determined from the DNA. Of fewer than 200,000 clones listed, roughly 76% are singletons. Trimming shortened V by 2 bases and J by 5 bases, and 5 bases separated the two germline ends. Per germline, CDR1 LGHDT and CDR2 YNNKEL (reference sequence). CDR3 length: 12 residues.

The material sequenced was peripheral blood. This rearrangement joins TRBV3-1 (or the pseudogene TRBV3-2) to TRBJ2-3; D gene ambiguous. The sequence was collected from a woman between 35 and 50 years old with COVID-19, enrolled during active disease. In DNA form, the CDR3 reads TGTGCCAGCAGCCAAACGAGAGATACGCAGTATTTT. As protein: CASSQTRDTQYF.